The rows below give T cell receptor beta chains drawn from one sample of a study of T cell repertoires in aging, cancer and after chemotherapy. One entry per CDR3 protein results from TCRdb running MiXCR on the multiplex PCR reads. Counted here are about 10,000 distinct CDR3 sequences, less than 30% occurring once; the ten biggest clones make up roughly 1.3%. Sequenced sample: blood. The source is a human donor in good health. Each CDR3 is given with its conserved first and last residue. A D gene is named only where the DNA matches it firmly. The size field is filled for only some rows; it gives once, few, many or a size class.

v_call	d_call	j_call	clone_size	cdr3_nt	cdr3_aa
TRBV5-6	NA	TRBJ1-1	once	TGCGCCAGCAGCTTGGCCTCACGGAGTTCCGCTTTCTTT	CASSLASRSSAFF
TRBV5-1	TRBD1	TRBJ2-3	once	TGCGCCAGCAGCTTTCCAACAGGGGATTACACAGATACGCAGTATTTT	CASSFPTGDYTDTQYF
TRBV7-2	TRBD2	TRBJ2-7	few	TGTGCCAGCAGCTTAGACGGTAGCGGGACCTCCTACGAGCAGTACTTC	CASSLDGSGTSYEQYF
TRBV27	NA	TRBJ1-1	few	TGTGCCAGCAGTTTTAGTTGGGGGACTGAAGCTTTCTTT	CASSFSWGTEAFF
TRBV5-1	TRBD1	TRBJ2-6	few	TGCGCCACCACACCCTCAGGGGGCGCTGGGGCCAACGTCCTGACTTTC	CATTPSGGAGANVLTF
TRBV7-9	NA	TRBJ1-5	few	TGTGCCAGCAGCGGGGGGGCGGCGGGTAATCAGCCCCAGCATTTT	CASSGGAAGNQPQHF
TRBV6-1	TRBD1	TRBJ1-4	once	TGTGCCAGCAGTTTAGGCCGGGACTACAGGGGGGCTAATGAAAAACTGTTTTTT	CASSLGRDYRGANEKLFF
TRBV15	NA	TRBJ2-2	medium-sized	TGTGCCACCAGCAGAGATCCGGCGACTTCCGGGGAGCTGTTTTTT	CATSRDPATSGELFF
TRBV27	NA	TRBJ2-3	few	TGTGCCAGCAGCCCGGGATTGGGGAAAGGCACAGATACGCAGTATTTT	CASSPGLGKGTDTQYF
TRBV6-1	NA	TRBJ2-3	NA	TGTGCCAGCAGTGACTGGGGCACCAGCACAGATACGCAGTATTTT	CASSDWGTSTDTQYF
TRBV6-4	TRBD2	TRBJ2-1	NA	TGTGCCAGCAGTAGCGGGAGAGGAAATGAGCAGTTCTTC	CASSSGRGNEQFF
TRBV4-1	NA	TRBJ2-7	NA	TGCGCCAGCAGCCCCCGGGACGCCTCCTACGAGCAGTACTTC	CASSPRDASYEQYF
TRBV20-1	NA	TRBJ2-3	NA	TGCAGTGCTAGAGCGTCGGCGGGACGCATGGATACGCAGTATTTT	CSARASAGRMDTQYF
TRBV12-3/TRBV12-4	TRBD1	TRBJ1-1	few	TGTGCCAGCAGACCTGTGACAGGGGGAGGGAGAGGCACTGAAGCTTTCTTT	CASRPVTGGGRGTEAFF
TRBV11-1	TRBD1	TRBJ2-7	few	TGTGCCAGCAGCCCCGGGACAGGTCTCTACGAGCAGTACTTC	CASSPGTGLYEQYF
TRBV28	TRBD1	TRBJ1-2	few	TGTGCCAGCAGGCCCTCAGGGGGCAACTATGGCTACACCTTC	CASRPSGGNYGYTF
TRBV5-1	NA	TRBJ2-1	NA	TGCGCCAGCAGTACGGGACTGACTAATGTGGAGTTCTTC	CASSTGLTNVEFF
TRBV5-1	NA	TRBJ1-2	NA	TGCGCCAGCAGCTTGGACGGCGACAAGGGAAACTATGGCTACACCTTC	CASSLDGDKGNYGYTF
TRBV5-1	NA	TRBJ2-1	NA	TGCGCCAGCAGCTGGAGCTCCTACAATGAGCAGTTCTTC	CASSWSSYNEQFF
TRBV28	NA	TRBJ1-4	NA	TGTGCCAGCAGTTTCCTGGGAGGGAGTAGGGGAAAACTGTTTTTT	CASSFLGGSRGKLFF
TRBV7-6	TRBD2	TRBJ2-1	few	TGTGCCAGCAGCTTAGCGCCCTCTAGCGGGAGGGCCCACCGAGGCAATGAGCAGTTCTTC	CASSLAPSSGRAHRGNEQFF
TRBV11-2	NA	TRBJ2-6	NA	TGTGCCACCAAGTCCCGGGGCGGTGAATCTGGGGCCAACGTCCTGACTTTC	CATKSRGGESGANVLTF
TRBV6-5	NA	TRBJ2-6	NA	TGTGCCAGCATTCGAACGGGCTCTAAGGCCAACGTCCTGACTTTC	CASIRTGSKANVLTF
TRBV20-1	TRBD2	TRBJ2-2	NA	TGCAGTGCTAGAGAAGGGACTAGAGGTCTGACCGGGGAGCTGTTTTTT	CSAREGTRGLTGELFF
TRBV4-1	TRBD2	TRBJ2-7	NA	TGCGCCAGCAGCGAAACTAGCGGGAGGCCCAGGGACGAGCAGTACTTC	CASSETSGRPRDEQYF
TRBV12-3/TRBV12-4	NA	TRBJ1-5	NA	TGTGCCAGCAGACCAGAGTCAGGGTCCAATCAGCCCCAGCATTTT	CASRPESGSNQPQHF
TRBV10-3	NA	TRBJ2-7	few	TGTGCCATCAGGCCCGGGACTGTGGGCTACGAGCAGTACTTC	CAIRPGTVGYEQYF
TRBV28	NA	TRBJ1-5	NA	TGTGCCAGCAGTTTTAGCTGGCTCAATCAGCCCCAGCATTTT	CASSFSWLNQPQHF
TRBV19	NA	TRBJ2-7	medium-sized	TGTGCCAGTAGTATTTCTGCCAAAAGGGAGCAGTACTTC	CASSISAKREQYF
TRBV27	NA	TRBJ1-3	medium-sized	TGTGCCAGCGGCCGCACCCCTTTCTCTGGAAACACCATATATTTT	CASGRTPFSGNTIYF
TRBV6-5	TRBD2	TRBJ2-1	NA	TGTGCCAGCAGTGGACTAGCGGGAGGCTCCTACAATGAGCAGTTCTTC	CASSGLAGGSYNEQFF
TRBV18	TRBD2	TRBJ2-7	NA	TGTGCCAGCTCACCACTATTACTAGCGGAAGACGAGCAGTACTTC	CASSPLLLAEDEQYF
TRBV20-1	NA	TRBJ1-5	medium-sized	TGCAGTGCTAGCGGGCTTAGCAATCAGCCCCAGCATTTT	CSASGLSNQPQHF
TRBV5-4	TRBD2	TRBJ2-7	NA	TGCACCAGCAGCTTGGGGGGGGGGAGCTCCTACGAGCAGTACTTC	CTSSLGGGSSYEQYF
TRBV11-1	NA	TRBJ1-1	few	TGTGCCAGCAGGTTCTACGAGTCCCTCAACACTGAAGCTTTCTTT	CASRFYESLNTEAFF
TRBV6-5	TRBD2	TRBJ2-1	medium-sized	TGTGCCAGCAGTTACCGTGGGACTAGCGGAATCTACAATGAGCAGTTCTTC	CASSYRGTSGIYNEQFF
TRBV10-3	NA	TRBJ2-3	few	TGTGCCTCAACTGGGGAGGCCGCCCCAGATACGCAGTATTTT	CASTGEAAPDTQYF
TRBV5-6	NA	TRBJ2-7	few	TGTGCCAGCAGCTTGGTGGAGTCCTACGAGCAGTACTTC	CASSLVESYEQYF
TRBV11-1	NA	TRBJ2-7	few	TGTGCCAGCACCCCCTTTCCCGGGGACCCTTACGAGCAGTACTTC	CASTPFPGDPYEQYF
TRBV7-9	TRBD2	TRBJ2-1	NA	TGTGCCAGCAGCTTACTAGCGGGAGGGCCGAGGGGTAACAATGAGCAGTTCTTC	CASSLLAGGPRGNNEQFF
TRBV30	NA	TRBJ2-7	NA	TGTGCCTGGAGCAGGGCGAACGAGCAGTACTTC	CAWSRANEQYF
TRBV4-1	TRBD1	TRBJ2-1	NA	TGCGCCAGCAGCCGAACTGGGACAGAGAGCTACAATGAGCAGTTCTTC	CASSRTGTESYNEQFF
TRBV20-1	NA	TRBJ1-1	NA	TGCAGTGCTAGAGATCCGGGGGGTGGGGCTGAAGCTTTCTTT	CSARDPGGGAEAFF
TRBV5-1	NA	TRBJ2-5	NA	TGCGCCAGCAGCTTGGGCGGGCTACGACAAGAGACCCAGTACTTC	CASSLGGLRQETQYF
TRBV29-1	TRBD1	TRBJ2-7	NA	TGCAGCGCCGGACAGGGGGCTGTACCCTACGAGCAGTACTTC	CSAGQGAVPYEQYF
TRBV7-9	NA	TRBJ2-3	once	TGTGCCAGCTCGTGGGGGTTAAAGGACGGGGATACGAAGTATTTT	CASSWGLKDGDTKYF
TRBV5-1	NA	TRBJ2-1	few	TGCGCCAGCAGCACGACTCCTACGAGAGAGCAGTTCTTC	CASSTTPTREQFF
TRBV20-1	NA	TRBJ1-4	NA	TGCAGTGCTAGAAGTCATAATGAAAAACTGTTTTTT	CSARSHNEKLFF
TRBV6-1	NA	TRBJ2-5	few	TGTGCCAGCGCCTTAGTGTGGGAGACCCAGTACTTC	CASALVWETQYF
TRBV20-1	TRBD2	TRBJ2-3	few	TGCAGTGCTAGTTTTTTAGGACTAGCGGCTAGCACAGATACGCAGTATTTT	CSASFLGLAASTDTQYF
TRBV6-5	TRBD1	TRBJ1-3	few	TGTGCCAGCAGGGGACAGCTAGACGACTCTGGAAACACCATATATTTT	CASRGQLDDSGNTIYF
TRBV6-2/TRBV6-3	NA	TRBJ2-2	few	TGTGCCAGCTTCGGGGAAACTGGGGAGCTGTTTTTT	CASFGETGELFF
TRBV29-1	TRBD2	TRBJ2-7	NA	TGCAGCACCGACCCGCTAGCGGGAGGGCCCTACGAGCAGTACTTC	CSTDPLAGGPYEQYF
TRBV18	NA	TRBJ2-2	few	TGTGCCAGCTCACCAAGGGTTTCGAACACCGGGGAGCTGTTTTTT	CASSPRVSNTGELFF
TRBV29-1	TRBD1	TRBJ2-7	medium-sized	TGCAGCGTTGTGCGACAGGGGAGCTCCTACGAGCAGTACTTC	CSVVRQGSSYEQYF
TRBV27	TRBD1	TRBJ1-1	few	TGTGCCAGCAGGAAAGACAGGGAAGGGACTGAAGCTTTCTTT	CASRKDREGTEAFF
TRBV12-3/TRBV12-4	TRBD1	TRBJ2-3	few	TGTGCCAGCGCGAAAAGGTGGACAGGAACAGGGGATACGCAGTATTTT	CASAKRWTGTGDTQYF
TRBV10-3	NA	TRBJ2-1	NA	TGTGCCATCAAAACAGATACCTACAATGAGCAGTTCTTC	CAIKTDTYNEQFF
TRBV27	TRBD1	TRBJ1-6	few	TGTGCCAGCAGTTTATTGGACAGGGGGAATTCACCCCTCCACTTT	CASSLLDRGNSPLHF